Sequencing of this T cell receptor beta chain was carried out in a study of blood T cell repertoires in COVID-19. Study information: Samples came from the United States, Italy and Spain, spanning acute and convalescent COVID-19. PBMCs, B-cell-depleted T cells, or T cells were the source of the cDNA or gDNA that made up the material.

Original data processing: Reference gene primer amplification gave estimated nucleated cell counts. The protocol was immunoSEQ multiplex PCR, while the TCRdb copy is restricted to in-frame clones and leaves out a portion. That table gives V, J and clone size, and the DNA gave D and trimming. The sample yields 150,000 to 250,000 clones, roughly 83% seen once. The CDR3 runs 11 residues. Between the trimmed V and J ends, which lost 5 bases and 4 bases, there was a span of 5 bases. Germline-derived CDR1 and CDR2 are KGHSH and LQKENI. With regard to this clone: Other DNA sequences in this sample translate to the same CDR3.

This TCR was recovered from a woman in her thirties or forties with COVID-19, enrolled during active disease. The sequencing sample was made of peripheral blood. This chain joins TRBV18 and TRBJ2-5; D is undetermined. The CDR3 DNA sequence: TGTGCCAGCTCATCCGGAGAGACCCAGTACTTC. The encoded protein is CASSSGETQYF.